Listed below are T cell receptor beta chains from one sample, sequenced in a study of graft-versus-host responses after intestinal transplantation. Only in-frame clones appear in the TCRdb table, and some are missing; sequencing was by immunoSEQ multiplex PCR. The profile shows around 39,000 clones, approximately 89% of them singletons. The sequencing used PBMCs, collected roughly 270 days after transplant. These TCRs come from a human patient who received an intestinal transplant, so some T cells may come from the graft donor. CDR3s leave out the opening cysteine and the closing phenylalanine or tryptophan. The order of the fields is V gene, J gene, CDR3 protein.

TRBV6-1	TRBJ1-1	ASSAWGLTEAF
TRBV10-2	TRBJ1-2	ASSTDRKTYGYT
TRBV6-5	TRBJ2-2	ASKGNPNTGELF
TRBV5-1	TRBJ1-1	ASSLAGTATEAF
TRBV18	TRBJ2-5	ASSPFLGGEQETQY
TRBV7-6	TRBJ2-1	ASSLGWDRDIYNEQF
TRBV11-1	TRBJ1-2	ASSATEGGYT
TRBV9	TRBJ2-6	ASSGASGANVLT
TRBV27	TRBJ2-4	ASSLSGGGNIQY
TRBV9	TRBJ2-3	ASSGGRVRNTDTQY
TRBV6-6	TRBJ1-6	ASRIDREVH
TRBV6-1	TRBJ2-3	ASRPMGGTDTQY
TRBV4-2	TRBJ2-1	ASSQDEGPGYEQF
TRBV4-1	TRBJ1-4	ASSRLEGVDREYNEKLF
TRBV19	TRBJ1-1	ATGGGWRTEAF